The T cell receptor beta chain under discussion was sequenced for a study of blood T cell repertoires in COVID-19. TCRdb's copy holds only in-frame clones and misses some; the assay was immunoSEQ multiplex PCR. This table holds under 350,000 clones, 89% found once. Germline-derived CDR1 and CDR2 are MGHDK and SYGVNS. There are 15 residues in the CDR3. The germline V and J ends were trimmed by 1 base and 1 base, with 9 bases remaining between them. This sequence joins TRBV25-1 and TRBJ2-3; a possible D gene is TRBD2 (7 bases). The clonotype comes from a man in his forties or fifties with acute or convalescent COVID-19. Sample: peripheral blood. DNA of the CDR3: TGTGCCAGCAGTGAATGGGAGGGGGGCACAGATACGCAGTATTTT. As protein: CASSEWEGGTDTQYF.